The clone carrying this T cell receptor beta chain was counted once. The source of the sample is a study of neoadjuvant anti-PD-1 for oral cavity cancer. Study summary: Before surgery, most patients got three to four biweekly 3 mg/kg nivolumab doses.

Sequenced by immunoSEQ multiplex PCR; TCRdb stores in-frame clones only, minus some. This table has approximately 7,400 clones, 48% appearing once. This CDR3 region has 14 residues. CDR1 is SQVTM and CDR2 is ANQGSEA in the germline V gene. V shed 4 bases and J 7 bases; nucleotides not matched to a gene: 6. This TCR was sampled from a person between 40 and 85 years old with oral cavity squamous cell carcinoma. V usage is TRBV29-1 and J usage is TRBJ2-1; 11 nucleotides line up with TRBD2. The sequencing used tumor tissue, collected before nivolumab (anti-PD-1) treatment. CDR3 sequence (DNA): TGCAGCGTTGCTCTACTAGCGGGAGAAAATGAGCAGTTCTTC. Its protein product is CSVALLAGENEQFF.